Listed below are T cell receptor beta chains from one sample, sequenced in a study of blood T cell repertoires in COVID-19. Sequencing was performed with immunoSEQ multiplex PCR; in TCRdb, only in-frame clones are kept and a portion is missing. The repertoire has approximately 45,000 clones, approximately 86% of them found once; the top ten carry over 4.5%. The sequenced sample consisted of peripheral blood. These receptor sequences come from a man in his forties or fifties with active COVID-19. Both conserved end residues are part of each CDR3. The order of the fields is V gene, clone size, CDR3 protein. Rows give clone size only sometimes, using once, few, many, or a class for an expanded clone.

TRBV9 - CASSGGGGIGEKLFF
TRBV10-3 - CAISESAGGNTEAFF
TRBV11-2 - CASRSIRLQRAQETQYF
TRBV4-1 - CASSLGQGSEKLFF
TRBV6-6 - CASSKGENTEAFF
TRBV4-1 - CASSQDQGLADLYEQYF
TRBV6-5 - CASSPDRDKDTIYF
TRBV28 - CASSITAGLAGVEQFF
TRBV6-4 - CASLYRATIPYSGNTIYF
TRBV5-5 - CASSLEEGRGTGYTF
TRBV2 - CASSVIGVDGYTF
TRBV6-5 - CASTLANTQYF
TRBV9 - CASSVEQSSYNEQFF
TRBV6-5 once CASRRQPNTEAFF
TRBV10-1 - CASSPGLAAYEQYF
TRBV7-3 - CASSLQAGNTEAFF
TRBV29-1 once CSVEWTSGRRYEQYF
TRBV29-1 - CSASRDSITNYGYTF
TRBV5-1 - CASSFARVGGRTGELFF
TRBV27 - CASRGEYNEQFF
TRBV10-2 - CASSEQLAGVYEQYF
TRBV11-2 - CASSLQGANEQFF
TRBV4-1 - CASSHPQGSDTGELFF
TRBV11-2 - CASSFRGGTTYEQYF
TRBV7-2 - CASSSDLYNEQFF
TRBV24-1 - CATSPLGNTDTQYF
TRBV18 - CASSNSGRTMKTQYF
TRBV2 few CASTGQTMNQPQHF
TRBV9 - CASSATGDEQYF
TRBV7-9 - CASSLGGQGEQYF
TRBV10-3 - CAISESVAVSHNEQFF
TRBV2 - CASWGRGWEAGLSSYNEQFF
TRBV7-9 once CASSPWTGGEQYF
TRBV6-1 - CASSDTQQGVYGYTF
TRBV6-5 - CASSRNWQETQYF
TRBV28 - CAIGGLSGTDTQYF
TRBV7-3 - CASSSRQGGVNEQFF
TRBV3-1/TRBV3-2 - CASSYTWTGGLYGYTF
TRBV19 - CASREGAYNEQFF
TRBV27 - CASISESGTEAFF
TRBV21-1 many CASSQDARQPQHF
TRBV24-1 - CATSATAGTSGRAGAYNEQFF
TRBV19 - CASDFSSGANVLTF
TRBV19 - CASSMGLAGRSNSPLHF
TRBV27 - CASTDRLSGNTIYF
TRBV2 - CASSGVQGLEEKLFF
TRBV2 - CASSTEQETQYF
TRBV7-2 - CASSQTGQGARGYTF
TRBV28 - CASSFLQGGLGNEQFF
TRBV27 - CASSTSRDYSEQYF
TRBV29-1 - CSVQAPGTDTQYF
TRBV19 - CASNRGDQPQHF
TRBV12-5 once CASALGPGEQFF
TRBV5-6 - CASSTLQGRTGELFF
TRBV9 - CASSTHSGASYEQYF
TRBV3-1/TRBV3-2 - CASSQVVASSTDTQYF
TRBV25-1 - CASSASGGAENEQFF
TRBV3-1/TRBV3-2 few CASSQGVLYGYTF
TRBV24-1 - CATSDLNQPQHF